One sample yielded the 12 T cell receptor beta chains listed below, sequenced in a study of blood T cell repertoires in COVID-19. Sequencing used immunoSEQ multiplex PCR; TCRdb keeps in-frame clones, though not all of them. The data contain 45,000 to 50,000 clones, roughly four fifths of them seen just once; the ten biggest clones take up 6.5% to 9%. The sample was peripheral blood. These receptors were collected from a man in his fifties or sixties with active COVID-19.

The rearrangement uses TRBV15 and TRBJ2-1; D is uncertain. CDR3 length: 15 amino acids. Trimming left V 4 bases short and J 1 base short, with 11 bases between. Germline V gene lookup returns CDR1 LNHNV and CDR2 YYDKDF (reference sequence). The CDR3 protein is CATSKRAQSYNEQFF. CDR3 nucleotides: TGTGCCACCAGCAAGAGAGCCCAATCCTACAATGAGCAGTTCTTC.

The rearrangement joins TRBV15 to TRBJ2-5; 12 bases match TRBD2. The trim removed 0 bases at V and 1 base at J, leaving 6 bases unmatched. Germline assignment: CDR1 LNHNV and CDR2 YYDKDF (reference sequence). This CDR3 is built from 18 residues. The chain's CDR3 is CATSRDPGLAGTQETQYF. CDR3 nucleotide sequence: TGTGCCACCAGCAGAGATCCCGGACTAGCGGGGACCCAAGAGACCCAGTACTTC.

The chain is built from TRBV19 and TRBJ1-1; D possibly corresponds to TRBD1 (5 bases). V was clipped by 2 bases and J by 1 base, with 11 bases between them. Germline V CDR1 and CDR2: LNHDA, SQIVND (reference sequence). The CDR3 covers 15 residues. CDR3 sequence: CASSIIGQGNTEAFF. The CDR3 DNA sequence: TGTGCCAGTAGTATAATCGGGCAGGGGAACACTGAAGCTTTCTTT.

The rearrangement joins TRBV19 to TRBJ1-5; no firm D call. The CDR3 consists of 14 residues. Trimming removed 4 bases from V and 5 bases from J, with 12 bases in between. CDR1 is LNHDA and CDR2 is SQIVND in the germline V gene (reference sequence). Here the CDR3 reads CASSNRFVDQPQHF. The CDR3 DNA sequence: TGTGCCAGTAGTAACAGATTTGTCGATCAGCCCCAGCATTTT.

V is TRBV19 and J is TRBJ2-1; D is unclear. Germline values: CDR1 LNHDA, CDR2 SQIVND (reference sequence). The CDR3 contains 12 residues. V lost 5 bases to trimming and J lost 6 bases, with 8 bases between them. The DNA for the CDR3 is TGTGCCAGTAGTCCGGTAGCCAATGAGCAGTTCTTC. Translating gives CASSPVANEQFF.

V is TRBV10-1 and J is TRBJ1-2; 7 bases align to TRBD1. The CDR3 contains 15 residues. The J segment lost 1 base and the V segment lost 5 bases, leaving 7 bases of the junction unmatched. In germline, CDR1 is WNHNN, CDR2 SYGVQD (reference sequence). The CDR3 DNA is TGCGCCAGCAGTAGGTACAGGGGCCGTAACTATGGCTACACCTTC. This sequence encodes CASSRYRGRNYGYTF.

V and J are TRBV9 and TRBJ2-1, with TRBD2 identical over 10 bases. CDR1 SGDLS and CDR2 YYNGEE come from the germline V gene. The CDR3 has 15 residues. J was trimmed by 6 bases and V by 2 bases; bases with no gene match: 5. CDR3 sequence (DNA): TGTGCCAGCAGCGTCTTAGCGGGAGGATTCAATGAGCAGTTCTTC. This gives the protein CASSVLAGGFNEQFF. Full variable domain (rest looked up from reference TRBV9 and TRBJ2-1): DSGVTQTPKHLITATGQRVTLRCSPRSGDLSVYWYQQSLDQGLQFLIQYYNGEERAKGNILERFSAQQFPDLHSELNLSSLELGDSALYFCASSVLAGGFNEQFFGPGTRLTVL.

This clone came up a few times. The chain joins TRBV5-6 to TRBJ2-2, with TRBD2 matching over 9 bases. Germline V gives CDR1 SGHDT, CDR2 YYEEEE. The CDR3 sequence is 16 residues long. V trimming: 3 bases; J trimming: 4 bases; junction bases outside the gene matches: 7. DNA for the CDR3: TGTGCCAGCAGCTCCACCGGGACTAGCATCACCGGGGAGCTGTTTTTT. Residues: CASSSTGTSITGELFF.

The rearrangement joins TRBV6-6 to TRBJ2-7, with TRBD1 matching over 7 bases. This CDR3 is 14 amino acids long. V was clipped by 5 bases and J by 7 bases; unmatched bases: 11. The germline gives CDR1 MNHNY, CDR2 SVGAGI (reference sequence). CDR3 nucleotide sequence: TGTGCCAGCAGTGGGGACAGTGGGGGTTTGGAGCAGTACTTC. Amino acid sequence: CASSGDSGGLEQYF.

The CDR3 region has the DNA TGCGCCAGCAGCCAAGAAGGAGGGTGGCCCTACGAGCAGTACTTC. This sequence encodes CASSQEGGWPYEQYF. The chain joins TRBV4-1 to TRBJ2-7; TRBD2 might be the D (6 bases). Germline V lookup: CDR1 MGHRA, CDR2 YSYEKL. Trimming removed 0 bases from V and 2 bases from J, with 11 bases in between. This CDR3 has 15 residues.

J is TRBJ2-4 and V is TRBV7-2, with TRBD2 matching 16 bases. The CDR3 loop spans 18 amino acids. J lost 8 bases, V lost 2 bases, and 9 bases had no gene match. From germline, CDR1 is SGHTA and CDR2 FQGNSA. CDR3 sequence: CASSLSGTSGRAWDIQYF. The CDR3 nucleotides read TGTGCCAGCAGCTTAAGCGGGACTAGCGGGAGGGCGTGGGACATTCAGTACTTC.

The rearrangement links TRBV5-1 to TRBJ1-4; D is possibly TRBD1 (6 bases). The CDR3 runs to 15 residues. CDR1 is SGHRS and CDR2 is YFSETQ in the germline V gene. Trimming stripped 4 bases from V and 1 base from J, with 11 bases between. CDR3 in DNA: TGCGCCAGCAGCCAGGGGAGGGGAACTAATGAAAAACTGTTTTTT. It is translated as CASSQGRGTNEKLFF. Drawing the rest from reference TRBV5-1 and TRBJ1-4, the complete variable domain is KAGVTQTPRYLIKTRGQQVTLSCSPISGHRSVSWYQQTPGQGLQFLFEYFSETQRNKGNFPGRFSGRQFSNSRSEMNVSTLELGDSALYLCASSQGRGTNEKLFFGSGTQLSVL.